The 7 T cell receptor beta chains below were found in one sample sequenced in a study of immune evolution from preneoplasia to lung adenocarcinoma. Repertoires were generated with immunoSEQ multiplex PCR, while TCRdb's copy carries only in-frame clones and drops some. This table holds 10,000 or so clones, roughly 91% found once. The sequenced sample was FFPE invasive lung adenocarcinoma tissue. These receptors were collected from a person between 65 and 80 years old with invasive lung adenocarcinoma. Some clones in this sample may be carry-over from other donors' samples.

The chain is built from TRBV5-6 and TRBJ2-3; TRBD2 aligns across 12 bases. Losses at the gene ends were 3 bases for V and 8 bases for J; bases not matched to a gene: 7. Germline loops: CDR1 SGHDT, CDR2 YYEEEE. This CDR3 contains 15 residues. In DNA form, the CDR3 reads TGTGCCAGCAGCTCAGGACTAGCGGGATCAGGTACGCAGTATTTT. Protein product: CASSSGLAGSGTQYF.

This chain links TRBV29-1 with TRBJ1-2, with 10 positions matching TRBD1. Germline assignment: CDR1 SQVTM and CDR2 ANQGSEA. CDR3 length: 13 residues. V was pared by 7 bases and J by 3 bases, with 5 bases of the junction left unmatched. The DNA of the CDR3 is TGCAGCGCCGCGACAGGGGGCGACTATGGCTACACCTTC. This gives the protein CSAATGGDYGYTF.

The DNA for the CDR3 is TGTGCCAGCAGCCTCCGGGACGACATAAATCAGCCCCAGCATTTT. Amino acids: CASSLRDDINQPQHF. This chain joins TRBV11-2 and TRBJ1-5, with D tentatively TRBD1 (5 bases). V was cut by 5 bases and J by 4 bases, with 15 bases left in between. This CDR3 contains 15 residues. CDR1 and CDR2 (germline): SGHAT, FQNNGV.

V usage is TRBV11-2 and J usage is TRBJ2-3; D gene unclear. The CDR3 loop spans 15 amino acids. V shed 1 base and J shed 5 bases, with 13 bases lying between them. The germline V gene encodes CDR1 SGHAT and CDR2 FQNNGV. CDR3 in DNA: TGTGCCAGCAGCTTAGGCGTAGGTGTAATAGATACGCAGTATTTT. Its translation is CASSLGVGVIDTQYF.

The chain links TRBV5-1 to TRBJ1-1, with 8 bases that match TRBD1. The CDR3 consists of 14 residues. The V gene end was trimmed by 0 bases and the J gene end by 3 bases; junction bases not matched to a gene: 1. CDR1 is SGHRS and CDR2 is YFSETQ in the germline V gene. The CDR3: CASSLEGQDTEAFF. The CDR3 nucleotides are TGCGCCAGCAGCTTGGAGGGACAGGACACTGAAGCTTTCTTT.

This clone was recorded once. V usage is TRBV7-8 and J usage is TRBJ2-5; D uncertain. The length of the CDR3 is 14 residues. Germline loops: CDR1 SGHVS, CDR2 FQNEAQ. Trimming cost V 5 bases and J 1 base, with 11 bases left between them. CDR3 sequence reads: CASSADGFQETQYF. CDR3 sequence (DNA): TGTGCCAGCAGCGCGGACGGGTTCCAAGAGACCCAGTACTTC. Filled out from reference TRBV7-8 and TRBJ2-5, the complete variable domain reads GAGVSQSPRYKVAKRGQDVALRCDPISGHVSLFWYQQALGQGPEFLTYFQNEAQLDKSGLPSDRFFAERPEGSVSTLKIQRTQQEDSAVYLCASSADGFQETQYFGPGTRLLVL.

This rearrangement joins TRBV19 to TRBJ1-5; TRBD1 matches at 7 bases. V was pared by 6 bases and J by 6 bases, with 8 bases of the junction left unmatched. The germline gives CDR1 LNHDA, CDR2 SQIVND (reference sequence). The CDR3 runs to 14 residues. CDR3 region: CASSADRAPQPQHF. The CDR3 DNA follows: TGTGCCAGTAGCGCAGACAGGGCCCCTCAGCCCCAGCATTTT.